The rows below give T cell receptor beta chains drawn from one sample of a study of identical twins. TCRdb analysed the 5' RACE reads with MiXCR anew, one entry per CDR3 protein. There are around 570,000 distinct CDR3 sequences in the sample; 9.6% occur only once, and around 3% lies in the top ten. These data also featured in a second study, about yellow fever vaccine responses in identical twins.

Sequencing was carried out using PBMCs. Receptors originate from a woman aged 18-29 years in good health. Both conserved end residues are part of each CDR3. The order of the fields is CDR3 protein, CDR3 DNA, CDR3 length, clone size, V gene, J gene, D gene. D genes are given only for firm matches. Clone size is not always given. Where it is, it says once, few, many or a class for expanded clones.

CDR3aa: CSVEIPDRPYEQYF; CDR3nt: TGCAGCGTTGAAATCCCGGACAGACCCTACGAGCAGTACTTC; len: 14; abundance: few; v_gene: TRBV29-1; j_gene: TRBJ2-7; d_gene: NA
CDR3aa: CASSFGPAGSYNEQFF; CDR3nt: TGTGCCAGCAGCTTTGGCCCAGCGGGCTCCTACAATGAGCAGTTCTTC; len: 16; abundance: many; v_gene: TRBV5-6; j_gene: TRBJ2-1; d_gene: NA
CDR3aa: CASRPDTALTQPQHF; CDR3nt: TGTGCCAGCAGACCAGACACGGCACTCACTCAGCCCCAGCATTTT; len: 15; abundance: few; v_gene: TRBV28; j_gene: TRBJ1-5; d_gene: NA
CDR3aa: CASRRGTEAFF; CDR3nt: TGTGCCAGCCGACGGGGGACTGAAGCTTTCTTT; len: 11; abundance: many; v_gene: TRBV12-3/TRBV12-4; j_gene: TRBJ1-1; d_gene: NA
CDR3aa: CASRRVTSSYEQYF; CDR3nt: TGTGCCAGCAGGAGGGTGACTAGCTCCTACGAGCAGTACTTC; len: 14; abundance: NA; v_gene: TRBV21-1; j_gene: TRBJ2-7; d_gene: NA
CDR3aa: CASRSTSAGYNEQFF; CDR3nt: TGTGCCAGCAGGTCGACTAGCGCAGGGTACAATGAGCAGTTCTTC; len: 15; abundance: many; v_gene: TRBV12-3/TRBV12-4; j_gene: TRBJ2-1; d_gene: TRBD2
CDR3aa: CASRLAREDRGSYEQYF; CDR3nt: TGTGCAAGTCGCTTAGCTAGGGAGGACAGGGGATCCTACGAGCAGTACTTC; len: 17; abundance: NA; v_gene: TRBV12-2; j_gene: TRBJ2-7; d_gene: NA
CDR3aa: CASSQRTGAGGYTF; CDR3nt: TGTGCCAGCAGCCAGAGGACAGGGGCTGGTGGCTACACCTTC; len: 14; abundance: few; v_gene: TRBV3-1; j_gene: TRBJ1-2; d_gene: TRBD1
CDR3aa: CASSQELDVALETQYF; CDR3nt: TGTGCCAGCAGCCAAGAACTCGACGTAGCCCTAGAGACCCAGTACTTC; len: 16; abundance: NA; v_gene: TRBV14; j_gene: TRBJ2-5; d_gene: NA
CDR3aa: CSATSRTAGVLDTQYF; CDR3nt: TGCAGTGCAACGTCCCGGACAGCGGGGGTTTTGGATACGCAGTATTTT; len: 16; abundance: NA; v_gene: TRBV20-1; j_gene: TRBJ2-3; d_gene: TRBD2
CDR3aa: CASSLADRGWTDTQYF; CDR3nt: TGTGCCAGCAGCTTAGCGGACAGGGGATGGACAGATACGCAGTATTTT; len: 16; abundance: few; v_gene: TRBV7-9; j_gene: TRBJ2-3; d_gene: TRBD1
CDR3aa: CASSLSDSPYNEQFF; CDR3nt: TGCGCCAGCAGCCTCTCAGACAGTCCCTACAATGAGCAGTTCTTC; len: 15; abundance: NA; v_gene: TRBV5-1; j_gene: TRBJ2-1; d_gene: NA
CDR3aa: CASSPTSGGHNEQFF; CDR3nt: TGTGCCAGCAGCCCGACTAGCGGGGGACACAATGAGCAGTTCTTC; len: 15; abundance: NA; v_gene: TRBV3-1; j_gene: TRBJ2-1; d_gene: TRBD2
CDR3aa: CSVQTILGLVPVPQFF; CDR3nt: TGCAGCGTACAAACTATCCTAGGGCTTGTCCCCGTCCCGCAGTTCTTC; len: 16; abundance: few; v_gene: TRBV29-1; j_gene: TRBJ2-1; d_gene: NA
CDR3aa: CASSLGGAGTSGLYNEQFF; CDR3nt: TGTGCCAGCAGCTTAGGGGGGGCTGGGACTAGCGGCCTCTACAATGAGCAGTTCTTC; len: 19; abundance: few; v_gene: TRBV11-2; j_gene: TRBJ2-1; d_gene: TRBD2
CDR3aa: CAIRATSGEVVTGELFF; CDR3nt: TGTGCCATCAGGGCGACTAGCGGAGAGGTCGTCACCGGGGAGCTGTTTTTT; len: 17; abundance: many; v_gene: TRBV10-3; j_gene: TRBJ2-2; d_gene: TRBD2
CDR3aa: CASSLQGPSTDTQYF; CDR3nt: TGTGCCAGCTCACTACAGGGACCGAGCACAGATACGCAGTATTTT; len: 15; abundance: few; v_gene: TRBV18; j_gene: TRBJ2-3; d_gene: NA
CDR3aa: CASSVTGRPDTQYF; CDR3nt: TGTGCCAGCAGCGTTACAGGACGCCCAGATACGCAGTATTTT; len: 14; abundance: many; v_gene: TRBV9; j_gene: TRBJ2-3; d_gene: NA
CDR3aa: CASSPTDRATIAGELFF; CDR3nt: TGCGCCAGCAGCCCGACGGACAGGGCGACGATTGCCGGGGAGCTGTTTTTT; len: 17; abundance: NA; v_gene: TRBV5-1; j_gene: TRBJ2-2; d_gene: TRBD1
CDR3aa: CASSEGVGETQYF; CDR3nt: TGTGCCAGCAGTGAAGGGGTAGGGGAGACCCAGTACTTC; len: 13; abundance: NA; v_gene: TRBV25-1; j_gene: TRBJ2-5; d_gene: NA
CDR3aa: CSARDVKGTGNDYNEQFF; CDR3nt: TGCAGTGCTAGAGATGTTAAAGGGACAGGGAATGACTACAATGAGCAGTTCTTC; len: 18; abundance: many; v_gene: TRBV20-1; j_gene: TRBJ2-1; d_gene: TRBD1
CDR3aa: CASSLAVRQETQYF; CDR3nt: TGTGCCAGCAGTTTAGCGGTCCGTCAAGAGACCCAGTACTTC; len: 14; abundance: NA; v_gene: TRBV12-3/TRBV12-4; j_gene: TRBJ2-5; d_gene: NA
CDR3aa: CSARAGYVSYEQYF; CDR3nt: TGCAGTGCTAGAGCCGGGTATGTCTCCTACGAGCAGTACTTC; len: 14; abundance: few; v_gene: TRBV20-1; j_gene: TRBJ2-7; d_gene: NA
CDR3aa: CASSQESGTDEAFF; CDR3nt: TGCGCCAGCAGCCAAGAATCCGGGACAGACGAAGCTTTCTTT; len: 14; abundance: NA; v_gene: TRBV4-3; j_gene: TRBJ1-1; d_gene: TRBD1
CDR3aa: CASSSPPGQGAYEQYF; CDR3nt: TGTGCCAGCAGCTCGCCACCGGGACAGGGGGCCTACGAGCAGTACTTC; len: 16; abundance: few; v_gene: TRBV7-2; j_gene: TRBJ2-7; d_gene: TRBD1
CDR3aa: CASSQTSGVSGANVLTF; CDR3nt: TGTGCCAGCAGCCAGACGTCAGGAGTCTCTGGGGCCAACGTCCTGACTTTC; len: 17; abundance: many; v_gene: TRBV12-3/TRBV12-4; j_gene: TRBJ2-6; d_gene: NA
CDR3aa: CASSIRPGQGAGELFF; CDR3nt: TGCGCCAGCAGCATACGACCGGGACAGGGGGCCGGGGAGCTGTTTTTT; len: 16; abundance: many; v_gene: TRBV5-1; j_gene: TRBJ2-2; d_gene: TRBD1
CDR3aa: CAIRDSGMRNTIYF; CDR3nt: TGTGCCATCAGGGACAGCGGGATGCGAAACACCATATATTTT; len: 14; abundance: NA; v_gene: TRBV10-3; j_gene: TRBJ1-3; d_gene: NA
CDR3aa: CASSLSSETQYF; CDR3nt: TGTGCCAGCAGTTTATCTAGCGAGACCCAGTACTTC; len: 12; abundance: many; v_gene: TRBV12-3/TRBV12-4; j_gene: TRBJ2-5; d_gene: NA
CDR3aa: CASSFSTKETQYF; CDR3nt: TGTGCCAGCAGCTTCTCGACAAAAGAGACCCAGTACTTC; len: 13; abundance: NA; v_gene: TRBV7-2; j_gene: TRBJ2-5; d_gene: NA
CDR3aa: CASSWDSESYEQFF; CDR3nt: TGTGCCAGCAGCTGGGACAGTGAAAGCTATGAGCAGTTCTTC; len: 14; abundance: few; v_gene: TRBV5-5; j_gene: TRBJ2-1; d_gene: TRBD1
CDR3aa: CASSYSIPTEAFF; CDR3nt: TGTGCCAGCAGTTACTCGATACCCACTGAAGCTTTCTTT; len: 13; abundance: NA; v_gene: TRBV6-5; j_gene: TRBJ1-1; d_gene: NA
CDR3aa: CASTATRTVETQYF; CDR3nt: TGTGCCAGCACCGCCACTAGAACGGTCGAGACCCAGTACTTC; len: 14; abundance: NA; v_gene: TRBV6-2/TRBV6-3; j_gene: TRBJ2-5; d_gene: NA
CDR3aa: CASSLGWGNTDTQYF; CDR3nt: TGCGCCAGCAGCTTGGGCTGGGGAAACACAGATACGCAGTATTTT; len: 15; abundance: NA; v_gene: TRBV5-1; j_gene: TRBJ2-3; d_gene: NA
CDR3aa: CASSLGSAELGEQYF; CDR3nt: TGTGCCAGCAGCTTGGGATCTGCCGAGCTGGGTGAGCAGTACTTC; len: 15; abundance: NA; v_gene: TRBV5-6; j_gene: TRBJ2-7; d_gene: NA
CDR3aa: CSALGASGRDNEQFF; CDR3nt: TGCAGCGCCCTGGGCGCTAGCGGGAGGGACAATGAGCAGTTCTTC; len: 15; abundance: many; v_gene: TRBV29-1; j_gene: TRBJ2-1; d_gene: TRBD2
CDR3aa: CASRRTGSAGELFF; CDR3nt: TGTGCCAGCAGGAGGACAGGGTCGGCCGGGGAGCTGTTTTTT; len: 14; abundance: many; v_gene: TRBV28; j_gene: TRBJ2-2; d_gene: TRBD1
CDR3aa: CASSQRSTGHTDTQYF; CDR3nt: TGTGCCAGCAGCCAAAGATCGACAGGACACACAGATACGCAGTATTTT; len: 16; abundance: NA; v_gene: TRBV14; j_gene: TRBJ2-3; d_gene: NA
CDR3aa: CASSPRARPNEQFF; CDR3nt: TGTGCCAGCAGCCCCCGGGCCAGACCCAATGAGCAGTTCTTC; len: 14; abundance: many; v_gene: TRBV7-9; j_gene: TRBJ2-1; d_gene: NA
CDR3aa: CASSFLGTGAPEQFF; CDR3nt: TGTGCCAGCAGTTTTTTGGGAACAGGGGCCCCTGAGCAGTTCTTC; len: 15; abundance: few; v_gene: TRBV12-3/TRBV12-4; j_gene: TRBJ2-1; d_gene: TRBD1
CDR3aa: CASSLSRDAFF; CDR3nt: TGTGCCAGCAGTTTATCCAGGGATGCTTTCTTT; len: 11; abundance: few; v_gene: TRBV12-3/TRBV12-4; j_gene: TRBJ1-1; d_gene: NA
CDR3aa: CSASLGGVEQYF; CDR3nt: TGCAGTGCTAGCCTAGGGGGAGTCGAGCAGTACTTC; len: 12; abundance: NA; v_gene: TRBV20-1; j_gene: TRBJ2-7; d_gene: NA
CDR3aa: CASSLLQQGITDTQYF; CDR3nt: TGTGCCAGCAGTTTATTACAACAGGGTATCACAGATACGCAGTATTTT; len: 16; abundance: many; v_gene: TRBV28; j_gene: TRBJ2-3; d_gene: NA